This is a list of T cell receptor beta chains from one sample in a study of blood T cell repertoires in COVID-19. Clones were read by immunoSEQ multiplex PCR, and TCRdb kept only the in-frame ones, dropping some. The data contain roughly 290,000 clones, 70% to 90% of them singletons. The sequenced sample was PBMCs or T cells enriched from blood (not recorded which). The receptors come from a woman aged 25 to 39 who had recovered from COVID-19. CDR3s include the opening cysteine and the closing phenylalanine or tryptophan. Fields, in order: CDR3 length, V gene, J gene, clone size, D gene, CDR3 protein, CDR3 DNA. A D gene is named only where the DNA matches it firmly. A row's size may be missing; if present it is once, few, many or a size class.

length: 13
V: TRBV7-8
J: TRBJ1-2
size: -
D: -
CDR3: CASTDDKVYGYTF
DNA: TGTGCCAGCACCGATGACAAGGTCTATGGCTACACCTTC

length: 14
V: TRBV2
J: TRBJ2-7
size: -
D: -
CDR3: CASHRGQYSYEQYF
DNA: TGTGCCAGCCACCGCGGACAGTACTCCTACGAGCAGTACTTC

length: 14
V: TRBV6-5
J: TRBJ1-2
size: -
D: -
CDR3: CASSYSGGPYGYTF
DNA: TGTGCCAGCAGTTACTCGGGGGGACCCTATGGCTACACCTTC

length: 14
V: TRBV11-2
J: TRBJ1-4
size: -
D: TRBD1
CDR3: CASSSPGQGEKLFF
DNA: TGTGCCAGCAGCTCCCCGGGACAGGGGGAAAAACTGTTTTTT

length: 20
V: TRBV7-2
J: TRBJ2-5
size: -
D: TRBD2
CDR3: CASSLALGTSGRASQETQYF
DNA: TGTGCCAGCAGCTTAGCGCTAGGGACTAGCGGGAGGGCCTCACAAGAGACCCAGTACTTC

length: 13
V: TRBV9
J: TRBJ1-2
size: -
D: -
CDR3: CASSETGSYGYTF
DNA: TGTGCCAGCAGCGAAACGGGGAGCTATGGCTACACCTTC

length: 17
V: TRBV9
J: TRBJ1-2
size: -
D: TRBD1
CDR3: CASSVERTGAPDYGYTF
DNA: TGTGCCAGCAGCGTAGAAAGGACAGGGGCACCTGATTATGGCTACACCTTC

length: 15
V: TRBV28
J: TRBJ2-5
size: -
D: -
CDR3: CASSLDGGNSETQYF
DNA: TGTGCCAGCAGTTTAGACGGGGGTAATAGTGAGACCCAGTACTTC

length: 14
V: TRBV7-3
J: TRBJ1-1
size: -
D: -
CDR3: CASSFRGPSTEAFF
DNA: TGTGCCAGCAGCTTCAGGGGCCCCAGCACTGAAGCTTTCTTT

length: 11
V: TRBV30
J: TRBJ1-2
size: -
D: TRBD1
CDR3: CAWSDRGRYTF
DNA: TGTGCCTGGAGTGACAGGGGACGCTACACCTTC

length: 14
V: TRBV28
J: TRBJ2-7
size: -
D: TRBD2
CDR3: CASSPGDSGGEQYF
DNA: TGTGCCAGCAGCCCTGGGGACTCCGGGGGGGAGCAGTACTTC

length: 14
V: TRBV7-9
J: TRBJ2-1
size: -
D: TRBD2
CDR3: CASGPGLGAGEQFF
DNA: TGTGCCAGCGGACCGGGACTAGGGGCCGGTGAGCAGTTCTTC

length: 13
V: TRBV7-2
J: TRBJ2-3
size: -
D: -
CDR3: CASRPGGTDTQYF
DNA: TGTGCCAGCAGACCGGGGGGCACAGATACGCAGTATTTT

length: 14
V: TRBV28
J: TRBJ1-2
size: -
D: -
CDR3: CASSPGGDNYGYTF
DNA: TGTGCCAGCAGCCCGGGGGGCGATAACTATGGCTACACCTTC

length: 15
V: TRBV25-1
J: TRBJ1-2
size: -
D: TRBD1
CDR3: CASSEFTGTGDGYTF
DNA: TGTGCCAGCAGTGAATTTACCGGGACAGGTGATGGCTACACCTTC

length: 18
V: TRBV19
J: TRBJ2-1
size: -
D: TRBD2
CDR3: CASSPLAPGLAVQDEQFF
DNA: TGTGCCAGTAGTCCCCTCGCTCCGGGACTAGCGGTCCAGGATGAGCAGTTCTTC

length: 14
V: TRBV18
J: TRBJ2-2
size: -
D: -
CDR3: CASSPNSNTGELFF
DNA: TGTGCCAGCTCACCAAACAGTAACACCGGGGAGCTGTTTTTT

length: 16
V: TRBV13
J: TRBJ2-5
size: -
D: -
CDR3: CASSLARGGVLGNQYF
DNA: TGTGCCAGCAGCTTAGCCCGAGGGGGGGTACTCGGGAACCAGTACTTC

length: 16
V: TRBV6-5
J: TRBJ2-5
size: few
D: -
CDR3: CASSYSPTGYQETQYF
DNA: TGTGCCAGCAGTTACTCGCCCACAGGTTACCAAGAGACCCAGTACTTC

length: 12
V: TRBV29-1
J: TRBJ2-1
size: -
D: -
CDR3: CSGKDSYNEQFF
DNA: TGCAGCGGTAAAGACAGTTACAATGAGCAGTTCTTC

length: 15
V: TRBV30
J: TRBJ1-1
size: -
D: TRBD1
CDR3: CAWRGYRGMNTEAFF
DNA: TGTGCCTGGAGAGGCTACAGGGGGATGAACACTGAAGCTTTCTTT

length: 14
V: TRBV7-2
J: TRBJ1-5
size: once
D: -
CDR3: CASSNRQGNQPQHF
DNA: TGTGCCAGCAGCAACCGACAGGGCAATCAGCCCCAGCATTTT

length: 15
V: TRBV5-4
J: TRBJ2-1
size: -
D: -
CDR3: CASRSGTRVDNEQFF
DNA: TGTGCCAGCAGGTCCGGGACACGGGTGGACAATGAGCAGTTCTTC

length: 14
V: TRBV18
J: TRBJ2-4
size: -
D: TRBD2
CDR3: CASSSGGDKNIQYF
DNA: TGTGCCAGCTCATCGGGGGGGGACAAAAACATTCAGTACTTC

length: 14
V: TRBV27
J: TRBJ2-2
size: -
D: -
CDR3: CASSPLLGAGELFF
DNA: TGTGCCAGCAGTCCCCTCCTCGGGGCCGGGGAGCTGTTTTTT

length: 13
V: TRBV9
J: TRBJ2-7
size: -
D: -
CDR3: CASSFQPSNEQYF
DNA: TGTGCCAGCAGCTTCCAGCCTAGTAACGAGCAGTACTTC

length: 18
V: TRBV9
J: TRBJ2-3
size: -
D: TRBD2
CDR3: CASSPRGQLAGETDTQYF
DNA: TGTGCCAGCAGCCCGCGTGGTCAACTAGCGGGAGAAACAGATACGCAGTATTTT

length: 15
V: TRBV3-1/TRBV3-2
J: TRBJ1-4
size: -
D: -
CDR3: CASSQGRGPNEKLFF
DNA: TGTGCCAGCAGCCAAGGAAGGGGCCCCAATGAAAAACTGTTTTTT

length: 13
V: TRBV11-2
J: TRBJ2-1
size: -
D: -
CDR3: CASSWDSLTEQFF
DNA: TGTGCCAGCAGCTGGGACTCACTCACGGAGCAGTTCTTC

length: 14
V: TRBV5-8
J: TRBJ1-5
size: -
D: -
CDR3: CASSSGQGSQPQHF
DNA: TGTGCCAGCAGCTCGGGACAAGGCTCCCAGCCCCAGCATTTT

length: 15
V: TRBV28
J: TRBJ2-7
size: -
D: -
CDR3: CASSLLGRGTYEQYF
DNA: TGTGCCAGCAGTTTATTAGGCAGGGGAACCTACGAGCAGTACTTC

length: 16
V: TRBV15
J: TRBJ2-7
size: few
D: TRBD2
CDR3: CATSSGTLAAAYEQYF
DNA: TGTGCCACCAGCAGCGGAACGCTAGCGGCAGCCTACGAGCAGTACTTC

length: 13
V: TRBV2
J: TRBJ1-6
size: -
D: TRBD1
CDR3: CASVTGDNSPLHF
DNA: TGTGCCAGCGTGACAGGGGACAATTCACCCCTCCACTTT

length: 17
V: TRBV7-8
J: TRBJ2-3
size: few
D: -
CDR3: CASTPSRGTRGTDTQYF
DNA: TGTGCCAGCACCCCATCACGGGGAACGAGAGGCACAGATACGCAGTATTTT

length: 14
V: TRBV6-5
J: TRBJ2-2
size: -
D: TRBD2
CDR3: CASYGGGNTGELFF
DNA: TGTGCCAGCTACGGCGGGGGGAACACCGGGGAGCTGTTTTTT

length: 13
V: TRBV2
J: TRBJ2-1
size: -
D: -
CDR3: CASRSDYLNEQFF
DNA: TGTGCCAGCAGATCGGACTATCTCAATGAGCAGTTCTTC

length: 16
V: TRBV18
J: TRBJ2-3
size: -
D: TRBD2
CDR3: CASSPLAGKNTDTQYF
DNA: TGTGCCAGCTCACCCCTAGCGGGAAAGAACACAGATACGCAGTATTTT

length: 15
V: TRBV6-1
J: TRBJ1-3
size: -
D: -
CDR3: CASSERGSSGNTIYF
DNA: TGTGCCAGCAGTGAACGTGGCAGCTCTGGAAACACCATATATTTT

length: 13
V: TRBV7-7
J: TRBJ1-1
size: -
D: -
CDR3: CASSLERGTEAFF
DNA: TGTGCCAGCAGCTTGGAAAGGGGCACTGAAGCTTTCTTT

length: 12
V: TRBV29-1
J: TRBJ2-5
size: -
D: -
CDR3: CSVGSLQETQYF
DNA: TGCAGCGTTGGGAGCTTACAAGAGACCCAGTACTTC